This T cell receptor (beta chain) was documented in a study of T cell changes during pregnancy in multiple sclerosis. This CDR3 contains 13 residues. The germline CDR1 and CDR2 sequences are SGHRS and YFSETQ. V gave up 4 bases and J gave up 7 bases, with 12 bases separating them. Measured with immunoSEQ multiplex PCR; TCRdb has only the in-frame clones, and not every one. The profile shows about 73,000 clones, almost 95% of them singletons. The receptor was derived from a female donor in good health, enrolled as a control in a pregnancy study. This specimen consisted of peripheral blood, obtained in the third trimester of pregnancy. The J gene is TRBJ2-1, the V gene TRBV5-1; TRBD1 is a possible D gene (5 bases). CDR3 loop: CASSADNRNEQFF. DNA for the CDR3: TGCGCCAGCAGCGCGGACAATCGGAATGAGCAGTTCTTC. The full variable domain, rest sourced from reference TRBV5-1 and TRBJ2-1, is KAGVTQTPRYLIKTRGQQVTLSCSPISGHRSVSWYQQTPGQGLQFLFEYFSETQRNKGNFPGRFSGRQFSNSRSEMNVSTLELGDSALYLCASSADNRNEQFFGPGTRLTVL.